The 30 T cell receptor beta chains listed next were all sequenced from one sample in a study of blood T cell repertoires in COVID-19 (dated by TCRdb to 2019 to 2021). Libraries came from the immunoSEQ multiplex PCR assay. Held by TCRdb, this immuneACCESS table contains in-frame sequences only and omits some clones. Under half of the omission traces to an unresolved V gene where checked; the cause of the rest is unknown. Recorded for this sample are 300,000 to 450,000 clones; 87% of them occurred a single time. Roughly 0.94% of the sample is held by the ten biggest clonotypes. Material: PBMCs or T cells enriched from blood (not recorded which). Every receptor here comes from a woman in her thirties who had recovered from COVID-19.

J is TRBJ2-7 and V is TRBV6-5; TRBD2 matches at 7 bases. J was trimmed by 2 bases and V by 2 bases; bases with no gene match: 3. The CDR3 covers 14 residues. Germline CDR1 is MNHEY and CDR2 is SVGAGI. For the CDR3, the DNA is TGTGCCAGCAGTTACGGGGGGGACGCCTACGAGCAGTACTTC. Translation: CASSYGGDAYEQYF.

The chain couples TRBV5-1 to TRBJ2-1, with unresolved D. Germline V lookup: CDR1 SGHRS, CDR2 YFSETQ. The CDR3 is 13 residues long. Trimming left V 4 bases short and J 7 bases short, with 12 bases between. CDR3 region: CASSHPTWNEQFF. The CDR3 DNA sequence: TGCGCCAGCAGCCACCCAACTTGGAATGAGCAGTTCTTC.

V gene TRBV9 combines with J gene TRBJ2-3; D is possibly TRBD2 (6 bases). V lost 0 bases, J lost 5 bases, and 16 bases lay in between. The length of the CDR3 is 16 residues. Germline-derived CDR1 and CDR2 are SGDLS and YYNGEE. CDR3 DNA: TGTGCCAGCAGCGTAGCCGCGGGGCAGGCTGGAGATACGCAGTATTTT. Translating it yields CASSVAAGQAGDTQYF.

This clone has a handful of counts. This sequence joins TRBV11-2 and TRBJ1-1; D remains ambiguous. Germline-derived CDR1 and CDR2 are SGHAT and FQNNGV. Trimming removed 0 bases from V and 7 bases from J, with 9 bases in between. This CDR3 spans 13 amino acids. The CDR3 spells CASSLELGVEAFF. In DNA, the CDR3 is TGTGCCAGCAGCTTAGAGTTAGGAGTTGAAGCTTTCTTT. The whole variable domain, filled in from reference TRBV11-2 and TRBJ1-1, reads EAGVAQSPRYKIIEKRQSVAFWCNPISGHATLYWYQQILGQGPKLLIQFQNNGVVDDSQLPKDRFSAERLKGVDSTLKIQPAKLEDSAVYLCASSLELGVEAFFGQGTRLTVV.

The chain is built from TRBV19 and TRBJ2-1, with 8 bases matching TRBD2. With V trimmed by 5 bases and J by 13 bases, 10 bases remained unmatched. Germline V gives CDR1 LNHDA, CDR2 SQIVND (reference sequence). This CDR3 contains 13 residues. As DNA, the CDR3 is TGTGCCAGTAGTTCCTCACCGGGACTAGTTCAGTTCTTC. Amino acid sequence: CASSSSPGLVQFF. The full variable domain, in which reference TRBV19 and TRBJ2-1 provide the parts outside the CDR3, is DGGITQSPKYLFRKEGQNVTLSCEQNLNHDAMYWYRQDPGQGLRLIYYSQIVNDFQKGDIAEGYSVSREKKESFPLTVTSAQKNPTAFYLCASSSSPGLVQFFGPGTRLTVL.

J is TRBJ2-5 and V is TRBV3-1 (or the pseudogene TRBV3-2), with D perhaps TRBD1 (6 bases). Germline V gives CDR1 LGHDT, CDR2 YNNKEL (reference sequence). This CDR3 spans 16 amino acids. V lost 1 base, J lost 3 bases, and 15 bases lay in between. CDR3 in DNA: TGTGCCAGCAGCCAAGGCCAGGGCAGGGGCGAAGAGACCCAGTACTTC. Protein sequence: CASSQGQGRGEETQYF.

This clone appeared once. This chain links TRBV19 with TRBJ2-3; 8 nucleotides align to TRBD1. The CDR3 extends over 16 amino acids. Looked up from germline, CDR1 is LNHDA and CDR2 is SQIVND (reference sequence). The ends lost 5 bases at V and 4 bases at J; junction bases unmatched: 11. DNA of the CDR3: TGTGCCAGTAGTCTAAGGACAGGGTCTGTCTCAGATACGCAGTATTTT. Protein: CASSLRTGSVSDTQYF.

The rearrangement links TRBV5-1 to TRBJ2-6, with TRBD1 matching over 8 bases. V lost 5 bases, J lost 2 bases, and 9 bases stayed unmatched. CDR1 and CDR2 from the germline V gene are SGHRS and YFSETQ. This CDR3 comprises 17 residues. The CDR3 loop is CASRNGQGLAGANVLTF. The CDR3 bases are TGCGCCAGCAGGAACGGACAGGGTTTGGCTGGGGCCAACGTCCTGACTTTC.

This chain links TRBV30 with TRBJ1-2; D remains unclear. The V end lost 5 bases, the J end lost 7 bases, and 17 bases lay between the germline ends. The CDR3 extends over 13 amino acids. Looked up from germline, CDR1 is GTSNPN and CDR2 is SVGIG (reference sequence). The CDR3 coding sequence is TGTGCCTGGGACCCCCTCCACGGGAGTGGCTACACCTTC. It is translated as CAWDPLHGSGYTF.

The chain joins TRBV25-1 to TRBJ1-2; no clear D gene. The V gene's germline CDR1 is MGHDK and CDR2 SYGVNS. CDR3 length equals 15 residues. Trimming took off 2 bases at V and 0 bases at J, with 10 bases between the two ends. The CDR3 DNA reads TGTGCCAGCAGTGAAGGGAGAATGGCTAACTATGGCTACACCTTC. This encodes CASSEGRMANYGYTF.

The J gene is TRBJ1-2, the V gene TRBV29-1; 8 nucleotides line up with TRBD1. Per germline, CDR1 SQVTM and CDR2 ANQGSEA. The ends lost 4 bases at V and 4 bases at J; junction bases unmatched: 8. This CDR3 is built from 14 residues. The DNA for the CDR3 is TGCAGCGTTGGTAGGGACAGGACAGTCTATGGCTACACCTTC. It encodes CSVGRDRTVYGYTF.

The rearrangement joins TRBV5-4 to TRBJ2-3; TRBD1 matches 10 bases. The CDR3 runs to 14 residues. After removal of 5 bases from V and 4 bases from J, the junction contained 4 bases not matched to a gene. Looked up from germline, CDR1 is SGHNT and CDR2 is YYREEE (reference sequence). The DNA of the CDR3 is TGTGCCAGCAGGGGACAGGGGATCCCAGATACGCAGTATTTT. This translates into CASRGQGIPDTQYF.

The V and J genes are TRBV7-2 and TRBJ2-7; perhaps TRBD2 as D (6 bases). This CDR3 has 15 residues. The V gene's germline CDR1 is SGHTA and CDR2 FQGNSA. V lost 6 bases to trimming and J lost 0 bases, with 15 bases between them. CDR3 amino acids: CASRGGGESSYEQYF. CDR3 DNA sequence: TGTGCCAGCAGGGGAGGAGGCGAGAGCTCCTACGAGCAGTACTTC. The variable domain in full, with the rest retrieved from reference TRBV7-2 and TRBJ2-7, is GAGVSQSPSNKVTEKGKDVELRCDPISGHTALYWYRQSLGQGLEFLIYFQGNSAPDKSGLPSDRFSAERTGGSVSTLTIQRTQQEDSAVYLCASRGGGESSYEQYFGPGTRLTVT.

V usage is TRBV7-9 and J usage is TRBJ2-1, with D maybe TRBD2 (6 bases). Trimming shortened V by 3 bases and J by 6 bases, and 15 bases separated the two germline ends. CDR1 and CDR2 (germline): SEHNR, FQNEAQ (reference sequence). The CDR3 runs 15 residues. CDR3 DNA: TGTGCCAGCAGCTTTTTAACTAGCAGTCCCAATGAGCAGTTCTTC. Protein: CASSFLTSSPNEQFF.

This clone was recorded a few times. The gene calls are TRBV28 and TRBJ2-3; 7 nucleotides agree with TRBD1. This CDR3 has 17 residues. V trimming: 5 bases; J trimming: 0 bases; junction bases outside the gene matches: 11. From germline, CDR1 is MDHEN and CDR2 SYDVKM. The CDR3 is CASSPSRGGRSTDTQYF. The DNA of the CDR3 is TGTGCCAGCAGTCCTAGCCGAGGGGGCAGGAGCACAGATACGCAGTATTTT. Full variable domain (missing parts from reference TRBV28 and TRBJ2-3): DVKVTQSSRYLVKRTGEKVFLECVQDMDHENMFWYRQDPGLGLRLIYFSYDVKMKEKGDIPEGYSVSREKKERFSLILESASTNQTSMYLCASSPSRGGRSTDTQYFGPGTRLTVL.

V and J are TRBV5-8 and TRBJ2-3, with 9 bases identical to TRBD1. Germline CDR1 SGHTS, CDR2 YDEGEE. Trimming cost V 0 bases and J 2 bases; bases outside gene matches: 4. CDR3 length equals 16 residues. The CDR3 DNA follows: TGTGCCAGCAGCTTGGGGGACAGGGAGGACACAGATACGCAGTATTTT. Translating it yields CASSLGDREDTDTQYF.

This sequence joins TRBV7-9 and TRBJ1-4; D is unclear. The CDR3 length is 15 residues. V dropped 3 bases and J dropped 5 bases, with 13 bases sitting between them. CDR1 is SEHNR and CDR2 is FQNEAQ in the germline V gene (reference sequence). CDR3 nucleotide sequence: TGTGCCAGCAGCTTCCCGCAGGCGCAAAATGAAAAACTGTTTTTT. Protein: CASSFPQAQNEKLFF.

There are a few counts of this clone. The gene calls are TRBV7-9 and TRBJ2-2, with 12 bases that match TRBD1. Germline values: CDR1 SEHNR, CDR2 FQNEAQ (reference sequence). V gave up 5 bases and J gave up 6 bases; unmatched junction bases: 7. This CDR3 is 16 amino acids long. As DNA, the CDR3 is TGTGCCAGCAGCCCCTGGGACAGGGGGCAAGCCGGGGAGCTGTTTTTT. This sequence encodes CASSPWDRGQAGELFF. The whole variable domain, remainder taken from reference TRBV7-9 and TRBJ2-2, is DTGVSQNPRHKITKRGQNVTFRCDPISEHNRLYWYRQTLGQGPEFLTYFQNEAQLEKSRLLSDRFSAERPKGSFSTLEIQRTEQGDSAMYLCASSPWDRGQAGELFFGEGSRLTVL.

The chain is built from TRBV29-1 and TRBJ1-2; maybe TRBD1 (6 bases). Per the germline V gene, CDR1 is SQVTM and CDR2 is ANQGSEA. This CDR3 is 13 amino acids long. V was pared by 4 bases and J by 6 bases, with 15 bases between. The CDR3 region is CSVGGRVDHGYTF. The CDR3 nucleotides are TGCAGCGTTGGGGGGCGAGTCGATCATGGCTACACCTTC.

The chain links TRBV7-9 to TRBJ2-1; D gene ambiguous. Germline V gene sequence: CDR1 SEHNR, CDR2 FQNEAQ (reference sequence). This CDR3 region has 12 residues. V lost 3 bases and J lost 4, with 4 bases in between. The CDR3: CASSFVYNEQFF. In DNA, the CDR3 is TGTGCCAGCAGCTTCGTGTACAATGAGCAGTTCTTC.

CDR3 region: CACKEVRRETQYF. CDR3 DNA: TGTGCCTGTAAAGAGGTTCGTCGGGAGACCCAGTACTTC. The chain carries TRBV6-5 and TRBJ2-5; D call uncertain. The germline V gene has CDR1 MNHEY and CDR2 SVGAGI. Trimming removed 11 bases from V and 5 bases from J, with 18 bases in between. The CDR3 contains 13 residues.

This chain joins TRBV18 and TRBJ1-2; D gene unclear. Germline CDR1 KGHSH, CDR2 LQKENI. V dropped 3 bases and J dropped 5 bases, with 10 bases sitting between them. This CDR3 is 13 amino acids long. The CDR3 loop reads CASSPPGNYGYTF. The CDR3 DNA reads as TGTGCCAGCTCACCCCCCGGTAATTATGGCTACACCTTC.

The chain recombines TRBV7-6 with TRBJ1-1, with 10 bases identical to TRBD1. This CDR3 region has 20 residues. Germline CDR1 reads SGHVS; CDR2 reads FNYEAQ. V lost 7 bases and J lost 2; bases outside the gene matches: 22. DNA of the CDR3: TGTGCCAGCACCCCTTATAGGGGACAGGGGAAAAAACGGGTAAACACTGAAGCTTTCTTT. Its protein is CASTPYRGQGKKRVNTEAFF.

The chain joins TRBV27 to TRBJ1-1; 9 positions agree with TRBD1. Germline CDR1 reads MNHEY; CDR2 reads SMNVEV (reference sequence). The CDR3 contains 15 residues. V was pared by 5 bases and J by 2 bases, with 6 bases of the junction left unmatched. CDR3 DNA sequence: TGTGCCAGCAGTCCAGGGACAGGGTACAACACTGAAGCTTTCTTT. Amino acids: CASSPGTGYNTEAFF.

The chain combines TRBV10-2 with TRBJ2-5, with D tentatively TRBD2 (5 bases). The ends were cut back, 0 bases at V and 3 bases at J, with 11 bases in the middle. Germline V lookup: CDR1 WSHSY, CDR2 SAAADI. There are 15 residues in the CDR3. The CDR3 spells CASSESASGKETQYF. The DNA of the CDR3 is TGCGCCAGCAGTGAGTCGGCCAGCGGTAAAGAGACCCAGTACTTC.

The CDR3: CATSRGRGQETQYF. The CDR3 region has the DNA TGTGCCACCAGCAGAGGCAGGGGCCAAGAGACCCAGTACTTC. The J gene is TRBJ2-5, the V gene TRBV15, with D possibly being TRBD1 (6 bases). Germline CDR1 and CDR2: LNHNV and YYDKDF (reference sequence). Trimming took off 1 base at V and 1 base at J, with 7 bases between the two ends. This CDR3 spans 14 amino acids.

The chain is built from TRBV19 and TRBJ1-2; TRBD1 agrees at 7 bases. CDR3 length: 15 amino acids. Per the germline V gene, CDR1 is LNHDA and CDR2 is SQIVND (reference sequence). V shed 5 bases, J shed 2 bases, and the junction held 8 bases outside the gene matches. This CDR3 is CASSVPSRGNYGYTF. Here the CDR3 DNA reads TGTGCCAGTAGTGTCCCGTCCAGGGGGAACTATGGCTACACCTTC.

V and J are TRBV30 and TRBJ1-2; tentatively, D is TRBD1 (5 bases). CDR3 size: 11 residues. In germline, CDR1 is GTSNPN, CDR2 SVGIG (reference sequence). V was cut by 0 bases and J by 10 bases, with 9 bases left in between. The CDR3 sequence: CAWSVGDHYTF. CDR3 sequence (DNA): TGTGCCTGGAGTGTAGGGGATCACTACACCTTC.

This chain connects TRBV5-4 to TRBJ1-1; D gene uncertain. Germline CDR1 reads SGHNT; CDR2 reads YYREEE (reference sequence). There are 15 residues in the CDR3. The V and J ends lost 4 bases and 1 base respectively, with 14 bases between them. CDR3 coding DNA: TGTGCCAGCAGCCCAAGGAGCGGGGAGAACACTGAAGCTTTCTTT. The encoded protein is CASSPRSGENTEAFF.

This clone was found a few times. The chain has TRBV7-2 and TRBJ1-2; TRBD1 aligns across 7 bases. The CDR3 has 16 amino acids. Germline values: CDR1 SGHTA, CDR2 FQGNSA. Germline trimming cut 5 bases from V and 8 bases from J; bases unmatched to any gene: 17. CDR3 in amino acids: CASSPEPGQSLLGYTF. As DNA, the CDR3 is TGTGCCAGCAGCCCAGAGCCGGGACAGTCGCTTCTGGGCTACACCTTC.